This T cell receptor (beta chain) is from a study of T cell changes during pregnancy in multiple sclerosis. Clones were read by immunoSEQ multiplex PCR, and TCRdb kept only the in-frame ones, dropping some. The sample has about 50,000 clones, about nine tenths seen once. The CDR3 has 17 amino acids. The V and J ends lost 5 bases and 7 bases respectively, with 25 bases between them. Looked up from germline, CDR1 is WNHNN and CDR2 is SYGVQD (reference sequence). Sequenced here: CD4+ T cells from peripheral blood mononuclear cells, sampled after pregnancy. This chain joins TRBV10-1 and TRBJ2-3, with a possible D match to TRBD1 (5 bases). This clonotype was sampled from a female donor in good health, enrolled as a control in a pregnancy study. The CDR3 reads CASSPYRLIDSSHTQYF. As DNA, the CDR3 is TGCGCCAGCAGTCCATACAGGCTCATTGATTCCTCCCATACGCAGTATTTT.